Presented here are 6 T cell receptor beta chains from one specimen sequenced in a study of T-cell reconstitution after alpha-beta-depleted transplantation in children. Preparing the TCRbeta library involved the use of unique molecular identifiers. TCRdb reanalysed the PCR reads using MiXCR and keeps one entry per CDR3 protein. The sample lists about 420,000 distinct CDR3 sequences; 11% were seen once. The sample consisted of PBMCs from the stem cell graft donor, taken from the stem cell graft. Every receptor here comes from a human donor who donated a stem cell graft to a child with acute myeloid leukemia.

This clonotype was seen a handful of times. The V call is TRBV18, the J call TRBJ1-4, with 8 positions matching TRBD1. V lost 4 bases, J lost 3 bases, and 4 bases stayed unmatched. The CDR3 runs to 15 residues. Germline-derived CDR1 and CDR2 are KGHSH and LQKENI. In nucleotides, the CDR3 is TGTGCCAGCTCACTGACAGGGGTATCTAATGAAAAACTGTTTTTT. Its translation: CASSLTGVSNEKLFF.

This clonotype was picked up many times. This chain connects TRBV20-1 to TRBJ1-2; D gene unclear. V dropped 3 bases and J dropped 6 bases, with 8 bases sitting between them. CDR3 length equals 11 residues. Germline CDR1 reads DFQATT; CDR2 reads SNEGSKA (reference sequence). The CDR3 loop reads CSASKLNGYTF. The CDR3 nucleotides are TGCAGTGCTAGTAAACTTAATGGCTACACCTTC.

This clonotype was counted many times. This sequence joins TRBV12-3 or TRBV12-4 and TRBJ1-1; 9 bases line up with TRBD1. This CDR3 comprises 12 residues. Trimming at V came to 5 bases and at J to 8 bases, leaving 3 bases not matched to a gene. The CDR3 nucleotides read TGTGCCAGCAGTACAGGGGGCAGGGAAGCTTTCTTT. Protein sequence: CASSTGGREAFF.

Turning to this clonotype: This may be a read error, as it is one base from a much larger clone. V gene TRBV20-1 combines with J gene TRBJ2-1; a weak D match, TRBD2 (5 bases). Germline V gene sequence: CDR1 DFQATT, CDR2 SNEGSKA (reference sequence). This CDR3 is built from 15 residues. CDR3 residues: CCAPPAASSYNEQFF. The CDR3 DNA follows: TGCTGTGCTCCACCAGCGGCGAGCTCCTACAATGAGCAGTTCTTC.

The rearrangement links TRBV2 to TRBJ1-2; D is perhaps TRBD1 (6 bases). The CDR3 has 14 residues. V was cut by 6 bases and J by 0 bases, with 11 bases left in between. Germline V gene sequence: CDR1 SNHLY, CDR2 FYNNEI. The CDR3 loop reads CASRRDIANYGYTF. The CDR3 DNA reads TGTGCCAGCAGGAGGGACATAGCTAACTATGGCTACACCTTC.

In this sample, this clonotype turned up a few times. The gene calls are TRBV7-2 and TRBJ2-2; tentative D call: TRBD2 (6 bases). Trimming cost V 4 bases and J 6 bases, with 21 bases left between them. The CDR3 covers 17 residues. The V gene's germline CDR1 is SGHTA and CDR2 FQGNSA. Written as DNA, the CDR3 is TGTGCCAGCAGCTCCGGGACGCGGGGAGGATCCCCCGGGGAGCTGTTTTTT. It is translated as CASSSGTRGGSPGELFF.